This is a list of T cell receptor beta chains from one sample in a study of OX40 agonist ivuxolimab in advanced cancers. Assay: immunoSEQ multiplex PCR; the TCRdb copy retains only in-frame clones and omits some. The sample contains about 69,000 clones, over 60% of which appear only once. The material sequenced was CD4+ or CD8+ T cells sorted from blood, taken in a trial of the OX40 agonist ivuxolimab. Receptors originate from an adult with an advanced solid tumor such as melanoma, head and neck, liver or kidney cancer. Each CDR3 is given with its conserved first and last residue. A D gene is named only where the DNA matches it firmly. The size of a clone is reported for some rows only, either as once, few or many, or as a class for expanded clones.

D,J,V,size,DNA,CDR3
.,TRBJ1-1,TRBV28,.,TGTGCCAGCAGCCCCCCGCAGGGAGGAGGGAACACTGAAGCTTTCTTT,CASSPPQGGGNTEAFF
.,TRBJ1-2,TRBV6-6,.,TGTGCCAGCAGTTACGGGGGGGACTATGGCTACACCTTC,CASSYGGDYGYTF
TRBD2,TRBJ2-5,TRBV5-4,.,TGTGCCAGCAGCCCGAACCCGGGACTAGCGGAAGAGACCCAGTACTTC,CASSPNPGLAEETQYF
.,TRBJ1-3,TRBV5-1,.,TGCGCCAGCAGCTTAGAAGACTCTGGAAACACCATATATTTT,CASSLEDSGNTIYF
.,TRBJ1-5,TRBV5-8,once,TGTGCCAGCAGCTTGTCCCCCTCGGGCAATCAGCCCCAGCATTTT,CASSLSPSGNQPQHF
.,TRBJ2-1,TRBV18,.,TGTGCCAGCTCACCGGGGGGCGTCAATGAGCAGTTCTTC,CASSPGGVNEQFF
.,TRBJ2-5,TRBV10-3,.,TGTGCCACCCACGATCCTGATAAAGAGACCCAGTACTTC,CATHDPDKETQYF
.,TRBJ1-2,TRBV5-6,few,TGTGCCAGCACCCAGAATGGGGGCGTCTATGGCTACACCTTC,CASTQNGGVYGYTF
.,TRBJ1-3,TRBV5-1,few,TGCGCCAGCAGCTTGGGGTCGATTGGAAACACCATATATTTT,CASSLGSIGNTIYF
.,TRBJ2-7,TRBV6-1,.,TGTGCCAGCAGATTCCGGGACACCACCACCTACGAGCAGTACTTC,CASRFRDTTTYEQYF